The clone carrying this TCR beta chain was found a few times. Germline V gene sequence: CDR1 KGHDR, CDR2 SFDVKD. The CDR3 is 17 residues long. V dropped 5 bases and J dropped 0; count of bases not matched to a gene: 8. 5'RACE primed at constant segments yielded TCR alpha and TCR beta cDNA libraries bearing sample barcodes and UMIs. One entry per CDR3 protein, called by TCRdb with MiXCR from the 5' RACE reads. Among 450,000 or so distinct CDR3 sequences listed, around 20% were seen once. This sample was taken from a study of T-cell memory formation after mild COVID-19. The TCR was taken from an adult woman who had mild COVID-19 (a few samples of this study predate the infection). Cell type and time point are not known. This chain connects TRBV24-1 to TRBJ2-2; 7 bases line up with TRBD1. Input material: PBMCs or a T cell subset sorted from them (not recorded which). DNA for the CDR3: TGTGCCACCAGTGGGGCCCGGGACAGTGCGAACACCGGGGAGCTGTTTTTT. As protein: CATSGARDSANTGELFF.